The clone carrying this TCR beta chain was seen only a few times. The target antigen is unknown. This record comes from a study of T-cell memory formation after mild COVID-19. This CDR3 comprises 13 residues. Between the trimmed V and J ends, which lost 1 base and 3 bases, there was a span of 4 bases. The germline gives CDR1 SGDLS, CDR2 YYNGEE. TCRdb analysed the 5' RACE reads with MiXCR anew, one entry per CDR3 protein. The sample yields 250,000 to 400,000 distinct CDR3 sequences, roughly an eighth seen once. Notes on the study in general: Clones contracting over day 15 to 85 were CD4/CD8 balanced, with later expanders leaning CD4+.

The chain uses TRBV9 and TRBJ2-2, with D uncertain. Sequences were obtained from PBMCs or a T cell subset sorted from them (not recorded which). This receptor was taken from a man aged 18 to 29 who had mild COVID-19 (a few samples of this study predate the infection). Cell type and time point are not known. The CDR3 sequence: CASSVSYTGELFF. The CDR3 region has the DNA TGTGCCAGCAGCGTATCCTACACCGGGGAGCTGTTTTTT.